These 28 T cell receptor beta chains originate from one sample sequenced in a study of OX40 agonist ivuxolimab in advanced cancers. TCRdb's table, derived via immunoSEQ multiplex PCR, lists solely in-frame clones and lacks some. The sample holds tens of thousands of clones, about 82% seen once. The starting material was CD4+ or CD8+ T cells sorted from blood, obtained in a trial of the OX40 agonist ivuxolimab. These receptors originate from an adult with an advanced solid tumor such as melanoma, head and neck, liver or kidney cancer.

This chain links TRBV19 with TRBJ1-1, with a tentative D call TRBD1 (6 bases). Germline V gives CDR1 LNHDA, CDR2 SQIVND (reference sequence). Trimming took off 3 bases at V and 5 bases at J, with 16 bases between the two ends. This CDR3 has 15 residues. CDR3 bases: TGTGCCAGTAGTATGGTGGGGGGGGCGCGGACTGAAGCTTTCTTT. Its translation is CASSMVGGARTEAFF.

The chain uses TRBV16 and TRBJ2-5; no reliable D call. Germline CDR1 KGHSY, CDR2 FQNENV. V was pared by 3 bases and J by 1 base, with 9 bases between. CDR3 length equals 14 residues. CDR3 bases: TGTGCCAGCAGCCACTTACGAGGCCAAGAGACCCAGTACTTC. Protein: CASSHLRGQETQYF.

The rearrangement uses TRBV29-1 and TRBJ2-3, with D perhaps given as TRBD1 or TRBD2 (5 bases each). The CDR3 contains 16 residues. CDR1 and CDR2 from the germline V gene are SQVTM and ANQGSEA. V lost 2 bases to trimming and J lost 3 bases, with 18 bases between them. The CDR3 region has the DNA TGCAGCGTTGAAAGTTCGTATGAGGGGCGAACAGATACGCAGTATTTT. It is translated as CSVESSYEGRTDTQYF.

The V call is TRBV5-1, the J call TRBJ2-7; 10 bases align to TRBD1. Germline CDR1 and CDR2: SGHRS and YFSETQ. The V and J ends lost 4 bases and 5 bases, in that order; junction bases with no gene match: 6. This CDR3 has 14 amino acids. CDR3 protein: CASSLGTGEHEQYF. The DNA of the CDR3 is TGCGCCAGCAGCCTCGGGACAGGGGAACACGAGCAGTACTTC.

The CDR3 DNA reads as TGTGCCAGCAGCTTAGAACTAGCTGGCGAGACCCAGTACTTC. This codes for CASSLELAGETQYF. The V call is TRBV7-2, the J call TRBJ2-5; D possibly corresponds to TRBD2 (6 bases). Germline CDR1 is SGHTA and CDR2 is FQGNSA. The ends were cut back, 1 base at V and 5 bases at J, with 11 bases in the middle. The CDR3 is 14 residues long.

The chain is built from TRBV6-6 and TRBJ2-7, with D perhaps matching TRBD1 (6 bases). CDR3 length equals 14 residues. Germline V gene data show CDR1 as MNHNY and CDR2 as SVGAGI (reference sequence). Trimming shortened V by 5 bases and J by 0 bases, and 11 bases separated the two germline ends. For the CDR3, the DNA is TGTGCCAGCAGTCTGGGGGCGAACTCCTACGAGCAGTACTTC. It is translated as CASSLGANSYEQYF.

This chain links TRBV4-1 with TRBJ2-3, with no clear D. Germline loops: CDR1 MGHRA, CDR2 YSYEKL. Between the trimmed V and J ends, which lost 2 bases and 0 bases, there was a span of 12 bases. CDR3 length equals 16 residues. Here the CDR3 DNA reads TGCGCCAGCAGCCAAAGAGAAGACTCTAGCACAGATACGCAGTATTTT. Its translation is CASSQREDSSTDTQYF.

The chain links TRBV18 to TRBJ2-5, with a tentative D call TRBD2 (5 bases). Between the trimmed V and J ends, which lost 5 bases and 0 bases, there was a span of 10 bases. Looked up from germline, CDR1 is KGHSH and CDR2 is LQKENI. This CDR3 is 14 amino acids long. DNA of the CDR3: TGTGCCAGCTCAGTCCCCGGGAACCAAGAGACCCAGTACTTC. This gives the protein CASSVPGNQETQYF.

The chain has TRBV13 and TRBJ1-1, with a weak D call TRBD1 (5 bases). Germline loops: CDR1 PRHDT, CDR2 FYEKMQ (reference sequence). The CDR3 spans 13 residues. V was shortened by 6 bases and J by 3 bases, with 11 bases between the two germline ends. The CDR3 here is CASRLTGYTEAFF. The CDR3 DNA sequence: TGTGCCAGCAGGCTAACAGGATACACTGAAGCTTTCTTT.

CDR3 in amino acids: CASSQDMASGANEQFF. The CDR3 region has the DNA TGCGCCAGCAGCCAAGATATGGCTAGCGGGGCGAATGAGCAGTTCTTC. The rearrangement joins TRBV4-1 to TRBJ2-1, with TRBD2 matching 9 bases. V shed 0 bases and J 7 bases; nucleotides not matched to a gene: 7. Germline CDR1 MGHRA, CDR2 YSYEKL. CDR3 length equals 16 residues.

The V call is TRBV7-9, the J call TRBJ2-1; 9 positions agree with TRBD2. Looked up from germline, CDR1 is SEHNR and CDR2 is FQNEAQ (reference sequence). The J segment lost 6 bases and the V segment lost 8 bases, leaving 20 bases of the junction unmatched. This CDR3 spans 18 amino acids. CDR3 amino acids: CASRNRAWREGQRNEQFF. The CDR3 coding sequence is TGTGCCAGCCGCAATAGAGCCTGGCGGGAGGGCCAGCGCAATGAGCAGTTCTTC.

The chain recombines TRBV28 with TRBJ2-1, with D unresolved. CDR1 and CDR2 from the germline V gene are MDHEN and SYDVKM. This CDR3 spans 10 amino acids. V lost 6 bases, J lost 7 bases, and 4 bases lay in between. The CDR3 sequence is CASRRNEQFF. As DNA, the CDR3 is TGTGCCAGCAGGCGGAATGAGCAGTTCTTC.

The CDR3, as DNA: TGTGCCAGCAGCCCCCTCTCCTTGGGGCTACCTGAAAGAGACGGGGAGCTGTTTTTT. Translation gives CASSPLSLGLPERDGELFF. This chain joins TRBV11-3 and TRBJ2-2; D possibly corresponds to TRBD1 (5 bases). Deletions cut 5 bases from V and 7 bases from J, with 29 bases between. The CDR3 totals 19 residues. The V gene's germline CDR1 is SGHNT and CDR2 YENEEA. The full variable domain, in which reference TRBV11-3 and TRBJ2-2 provide the parts outside the CDR3, is EAGVVQSPRYKIIEKKQPVAFWCNPISGHNTLYWYLQNLGQGPELLIRYENEEAVDDSQLPKDRFSAERLKGVDSTLKIQPAELGDSAVYLCASSPLSLGLPERDGELFFGEGSRLTVL.

CDR3 nucleotides: TGTGCCAGCAGGGAAGGACAGGGTCCGAACATTCAGTACTTC. Translated, it gives CASREGQGPNIQYF. The chain uses TRBV7-9 and TRBJ2-4, with TRBD1 matching 8 bases. The CDR3 is 14 residues long. V dropped 6 bases and J dropped 7; count of bases not matched to a gene: 8. Germline V gene sequence: CDR1 SEHNR, CDR2 FQNEAQ (reference sequence).

The V gene is TRBV2, the J gene TRBJ2-7; D call uncertain. Germline loops: CDR1 SNHLY, CDR2 FYNNEI. Trimming left V 4 bases short and J 2 bases short, with 9 bases between. There are 13 residues in the CDR3. Here the CDR3 reads CASSVHPAYEQYF. The CDR3 DNA is TGTGCCAGCAGTGTTCACCCCGCCTACGAGCAGTACTTC.

The chain employs TRBV5-6 and TRBJ2-1, with 12 nucleotides matching TRBD2. Losses at the gene ends were 0 bases for V and 9 bases for J; bases not matched to a gene: 13. Per germline, CDR1 SGHDT and CDR2 YYEEEE. There are 18 residues in the CDR3. CDR3 coding DNA: TGTGCCAGCAGCTTGGGATCCCACGGGCTAGCGGGAGGGGTTGAGCAGTTCTTC. Protein: CASSLGSHGLAGGVEQFF.

This chain connects TRBV29-1 to TRBJ2-1, with D possibly being TRBD1 or TRBD2 (5 bases each). This CDR3 is built from 14 residues. The V gene lost 6 bases and the J gene lost 4 bases, with 16 bases spanning the gap. CDR1 is SQVTM and CDR2 is ANQGSEA in the germline V gene. CDR3: CSVANPGRYNEQFF. The CDR3 DNA reads as TGCAGCGTGGCCAACCCGGGACGGTACAATGAGCAGTTCTTC.

The chain joins TRBV7-9 to TRBJ1-2; D is undetermined. V was clipped by 5 bases and J by 6 bases, with 16 bases between them. Per germline, CDR1 SEHNR and CDR2 FQNEAQ (reference sequence). This CDR3 contains 14 residues. CDR3 amino acids: CASSPLLLTDGYTF. Written as DNA, the CDR3 is TGTGCCAGCAGCCCTTTGCTACTTACGGATGGCTACACCTTC. The full variable domain, its missing parts supplied by reference TRBV7-9 and TRBJ1-2, is DTGVSQNPRHKITKRGQNVTFRCDPISEHNRLYWYRQTLGQGPEFLTYFQNEAQLEKSRLLSDRFSAERPKGSFSTLEIQRTEQGDSAMYLCASSPLLLTDGYTFGSGTRLTVV.

The chain has TRBV9 and TRBJ2-1, with TRBD2 matching over 10 bases. The CDR3 runs 15 residues. The germline V gene has CDR1 SGDLS and CDR2 YYNGEE. V lost 0 bases and J lost 6; bases outside the gene matches: 3. CDR3 DNA sequence: TGTGCCAGCAGCGTAGCTTGGACTAGCGGCAATGAGCAGTTCTTC. It is translated as CASSVAWTSGNEQFF. The full variable domain, with the rest looked up from reference TRBV9 and TRBJ2-1, is DSGVTQTPKHLITATGQRVTLRCSPRSGDLSVYWYQQSLDQGLQFLIQYYNGEERAKGNILERFSAQQFPDLHSELNLSSLELGDSALYFCASSVAWTSGNEQFFGPGTRLTVL.

This sequence joins TRBV7-9 and TRBJ2-7; 9 positions match TRBD2. The CDR3 runs to 14 residues. The germline V gene has CDR1 SEHNR and CDR2 FQNEAQ (reference sequence). The V segment lost 4 bases and the J segment 3 bases; nucleotides outside the gene matches: 4. CDR3: CASSYDSGSYEQYF. CDR3 nucleotides: TGTGCCAGCAGCTATGATAGCGGGAGCTACGAGCAGTACTTC.

The chain links TRBV15 to TRBJ1-1; unclear D gene. The CDR3 sequence is 13 residues long. The V and J ends lost 3 bases and 3 bases respectively, with 8 bases between them. The germline gives CDR1 LNHNV, CDR2 YYDKDF (reference sequence). CDR3 sequence (DNA): TGTGCCACCAGCAGCATCCCGGACACTGAAGCTTTCTTT. Translation: CATSSIPDTEAFF.

In its sample, this clone was seen once. This rearrangement joins TRBV25-1 to TRBJ2-1; D unclear. CDR3 size: 11 residues. Germline lookup yields CDR1 MGHDK and CDR2 SYGVNS. The V and J ends lost 4 bases and 6 bases respectively, with 4 bases between them. In DNA, the CDR3 is TGTGCCAGCAGTGCCATCAATGAGCAGTTCTTC. This gives the protein CASSAINEQFF.

V is TRBV19 and J is TRBJ1-1; D is uncertain. Between the trimmed V and J ends, which lost 5 bases and 1 base, there was a span of 5 bases. The length of the CDR3 is 12 residues. Germline V CDR1 and CDR2: LNHDA, SQIVND (reference sequence). The CDR3 DNA follows: TGTGCCAGTAGTTGGGCGAACACTGAAGCTTTCTTT. Translating gives CASSWANTEAFF.

The chain links TRBV4-1 to TRBJ2-7; 9 bases are shared with TRBD1. The trim removed 3 bases at V and 6 bases at J, leaving 9 bases unmatched. There are 15 residues in the CDR3. Germline lookup yields CDR1 MGHRA and CDR2 YSYEKL. The CDR3: CASSHPGQGDSEQYF. The CDR3 coding sequence is TGCGCCAGCAGCCACCCGGGACAGGGAGATAGCGAGCAGTACTTC.

V gene TRBV29-1 combines with J gene TRBJ2-7; TRBD2 might be the D (6 bases). This CDR3 region has 12 residues. CDR1 and CDR2 from the germline V gene are SQVTM and ANQGSEA. Trimming cost V 7 bases and J 2 bases, with 12 bases left between them. As DNA, the CDR3 is TGCAGCGCCGGGACTTCGACCTACGAGCAGTACTTC. Its translation is CSAGTSTYEQYF.

The gene calls are TRBV29-1 and TRBJ2-3; D call uncertain. Trimming removed 3 bases from V and 1 base from J, with 5 bases in between. This CDR3 region has 12 residues. CDR1 is SQVTM, CDR2 ANQGSEA, per germline. The CDR3 DNA sequence: TGCAGCGTTGAGGCGGGCACAGATACGCAGTATTTT. Translation gives CSVEAGTDTQYF.

The chain is built from TRBV12-2 and TRBJ2-2; no DNA check was done on the table's D call, TRBD1. TRBV12-2 is designated a pseudogene. The CDR3 sequence is 20 residues long. The CDR3 protein is CASRGLGDTGTGIYTGELFF. The DNA of the CDR3 is TGTGCAAGTCGGGGATTGGGGGACACCGGGACAGGGATATACACCGGGGAGCTGTTTTTT.

The chain employs TRBV7-9 and TRBJ2-5, with D perhaps matching TRBD2 (5 bases). The germline CDR1 and CDR2 sequences are SEHNR and FQNEAQ (reference sequence). Trimming took 5 bases from V and 2 from J, leaving 18 bases between them. The CDR3 is 16 amino acids. CDR3 DNA sequence: TGTGCCAGCAGCCCGCCCCGCCTGGGAGAGCAAGAGACCCAGTACTTC. Its protein product is CASSPPRLGEQETQYF.